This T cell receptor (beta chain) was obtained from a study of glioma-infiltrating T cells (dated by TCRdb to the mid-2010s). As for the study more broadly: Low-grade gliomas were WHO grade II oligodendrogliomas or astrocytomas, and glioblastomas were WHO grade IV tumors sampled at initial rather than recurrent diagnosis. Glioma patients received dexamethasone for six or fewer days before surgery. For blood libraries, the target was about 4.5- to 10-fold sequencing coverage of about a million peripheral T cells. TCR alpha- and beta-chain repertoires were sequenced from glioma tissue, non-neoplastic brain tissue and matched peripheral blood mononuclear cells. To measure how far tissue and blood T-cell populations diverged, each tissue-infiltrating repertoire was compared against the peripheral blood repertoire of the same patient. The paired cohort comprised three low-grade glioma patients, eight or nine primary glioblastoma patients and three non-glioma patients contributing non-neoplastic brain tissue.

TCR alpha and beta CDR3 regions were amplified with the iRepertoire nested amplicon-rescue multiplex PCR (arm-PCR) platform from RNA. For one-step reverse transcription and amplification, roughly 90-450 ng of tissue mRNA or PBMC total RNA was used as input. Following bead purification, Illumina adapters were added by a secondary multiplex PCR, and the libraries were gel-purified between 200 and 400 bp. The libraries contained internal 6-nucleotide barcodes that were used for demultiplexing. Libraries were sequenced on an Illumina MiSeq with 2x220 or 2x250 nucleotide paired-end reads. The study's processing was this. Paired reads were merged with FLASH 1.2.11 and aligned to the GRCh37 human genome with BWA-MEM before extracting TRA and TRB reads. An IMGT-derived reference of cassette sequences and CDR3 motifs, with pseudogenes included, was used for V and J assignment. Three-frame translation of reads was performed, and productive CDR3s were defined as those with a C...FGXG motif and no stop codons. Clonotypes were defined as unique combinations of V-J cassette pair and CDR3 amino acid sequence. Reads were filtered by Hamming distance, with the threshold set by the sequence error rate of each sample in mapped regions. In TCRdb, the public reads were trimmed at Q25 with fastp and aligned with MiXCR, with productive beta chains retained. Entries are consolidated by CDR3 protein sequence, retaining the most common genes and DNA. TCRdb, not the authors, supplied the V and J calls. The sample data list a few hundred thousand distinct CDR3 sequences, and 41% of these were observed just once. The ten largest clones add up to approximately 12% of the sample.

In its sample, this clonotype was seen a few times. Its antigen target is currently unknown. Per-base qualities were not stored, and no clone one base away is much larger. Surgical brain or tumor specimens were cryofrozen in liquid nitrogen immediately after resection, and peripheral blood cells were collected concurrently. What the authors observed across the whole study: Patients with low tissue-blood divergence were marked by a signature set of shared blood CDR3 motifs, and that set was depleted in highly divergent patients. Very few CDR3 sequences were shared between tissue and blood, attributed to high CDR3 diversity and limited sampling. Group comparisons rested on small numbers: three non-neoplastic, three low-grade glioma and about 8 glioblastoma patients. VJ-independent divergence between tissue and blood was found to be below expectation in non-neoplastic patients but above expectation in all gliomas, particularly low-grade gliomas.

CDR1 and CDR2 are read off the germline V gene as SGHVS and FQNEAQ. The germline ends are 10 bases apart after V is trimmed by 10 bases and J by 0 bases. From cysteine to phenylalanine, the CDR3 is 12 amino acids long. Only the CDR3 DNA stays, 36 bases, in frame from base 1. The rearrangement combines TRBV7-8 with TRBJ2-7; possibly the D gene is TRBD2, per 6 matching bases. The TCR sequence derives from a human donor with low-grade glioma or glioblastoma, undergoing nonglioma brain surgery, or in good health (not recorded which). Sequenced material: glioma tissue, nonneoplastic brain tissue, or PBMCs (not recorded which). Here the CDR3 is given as CATAGNSYEQYF. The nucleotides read TGTGCCACCGCGGGAAACTCCTACGAGCAGTACTTC. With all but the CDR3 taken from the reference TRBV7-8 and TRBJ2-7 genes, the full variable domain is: GAGVSQSPRYKVAKRGQDVALRCDPISGHVSLFWYQQALGQGPEFLTYFQNEAQLDKSGLPSDRFFAERPEGSVSTLKIQRTQQEDSAVYLCATAGNSYEQYFGPGTRLTVT.